These 21 T cell receptor beta chains were sequenced from one sample in a study of shared clonotypes between healthy human individuals. Assay: immunoSEQ multiplex PCR; the TCRdb copy retains only in-frame clones and omits some. Here the sample spans millions of clones, about 95% being singletons. Naive-designated CD8 cells lacked CD45RO, were positively enriched for CCR7, and omitted terminally differentiated effector memory CD45RA+ cells. The sample comprised naive CD8+ T cells sorted from blood. Receptors originate from a man aged 18 to 29 in good health.

The chain is built from TRBV27 and TRBJ2-5; D is possibly TRBD1 (6 bases). Germline assignment: CDR1 MNHEY and CDR2 SMNVEV (reference sequence). With 3 bases removed from V and 1 base from J, the gap between germline ends came to 12 bases. This CDR3 comprises 15 residues. CDR3 protein: CASSLAGVFQETQYF. CDR3 nucleotide sequence: TGTGCCAGCAGTTTGGCAGGGGTCTTCCAAGAGACCCAGTACTTC.

The chain uses TRBV27 and TRBJ2-7; 13 bases align to TRBD2. This CDR3 contains 14 residues. CDR1 MNHEY and CDR2 SMNVEV come from the germline V gene (reference sequence). J lost 6 bases, V lost 6 bases, and 5 bases had no gene match. The CDR3 nucleotides are TGTGCCAGCAGCGGACTAGCGGGAGCAACCGAGCAGTACTTC. Translated, it gives CASSGLAGATEQYF.

The chain uses TRBV6-5 and TRBJ1-1, with D possibly TRBD1 on 5 matching bases. The CDR3 extends over 14 amino acids. CDR1 and CDR2 (germline): MNHEY, SVGAGI. Between the trimmed V and J ends, which lost 6 bases and 0 bases, there was a span of 11 bases. The CDR3: CASSLRQLNTEAFF. The CDR3 region has the DNA TGTGCCAGCAGCCTACGACAGTTGAACACTGAAGCTTTCTTT.

As concerns this clone: Different DNA sequences within this sample yield the same CDR3. The gene calls are TRBV27 and TRBJ1-5, with D tentatively TRBD1 (5 bases). V lost 5 bases and J lost 0, with 11 bases in between. CDR1 is MNHEY, CDR2 SMNVEV, per germline (reference sequence). CDR3 length equals 15 residues. Written as DNA, the CDR3 is TGTGCCAGCAGTCCGCTGGGGGGTAGCAATCAGCCCCAGCATTTT. The encoded protein is CASSPLGGSNQPQHF.

The J gene is TRBJ2-1, the V gene TRBV13; D may be TRBD1 (5 bases). From germline, CDR1 is PRHDT and CDR2 FYEKMQ (reference sequence). Between the trimmed V and J ends, which lost 5 bases and 12 bases, there was a span of 11 bases. The CDR3 is 11 residues long. The CDR3 loop reads CASSDSVGQFF. The CDR3 DNA sequence: TGTGCCAGCAGCGACAGCGTTGGGCAGTTCTTC.

Only a few counts were recorded for this clone. The chain recombines TRBV30 with TRBJ2-7; perhaps D is TRBD1 or TRBD2 (5 bases each). V was pared by 0 bases and J by 4 bases, with 16 bases between. Germline CDR1 GTSNPN, CDR2 SVGIG (reference sequence). The CDR3 spans 15 residues. This CDR3 reads CAWSVQAGRLYEQYF. The CDR3 DNA sequence: TGTGCCTGGAGTGTACAAGCAGGGAGACTTTACGAGCAGTACTTC.

The V gene is TRBV28, the J gene TRBJ2-7; D is ambiguous. Trimming shortened V by 5 bases and J by 2 bases, and 16 bases separated the two germline ends. The CDR3 totals 15 residues. Germline CDR1 reads MDHEN; CDR2 reads SYDVKM. CDR3 protein: CASSPRTTIPYEQYF. The CDR3 DNA is TGTGCCAGCAGTCCCCGGACGACGATTCCCTACGAGCAGTACTTC.

Regarding this clone: The same CDR3 can be traced to other DNA sequences in this sample. The gene calls are TRBV19 and TRBJ2-7; 8 nucleotides match TRBD2. The V and J ends lost 3 bases and 3 bases, in that order; junction bases with no gene match: 1. The CDR3 totals 13 residues. Looked up from germline, CDR1 is LNHDA and CDR2 is SQIVND (reference sequence). CDR3 nucleotides: TGTGCCAGTAGTATTAGCGGGGTCTACGAGCAGTACTTC. It yields the protein CASSISGVYEQYF. The whole variable domain, filled in from reference TRBV19 and TRBJ2-7, reads DGGITQSPKYLFRKEGQNVTLSCEQNLNHDAMYWYRQDPGQGLRLIYYSQIVNDFQKGDIAEGYSVSREKKESFPLTVTSAQKNPTAFYLCASSISGVYEQYFGPGTRLTVT.

The chain combines TRBV5-1 with TRBJ2-6; tentatively, D is TRBD1 (6 bases). The CDR3 extends over 17 amino acids. CDR1 and CDR2 from the germline V gene are SGHRS and YFSETQ. Trimming took off 4 bases at V and 0 bases at J, with 14 bases between the two ends. The CDR3 reads CASSPTGFLSGANVLTF. The CDR3 DNA is TGCGCCAGCAGCCCGACAGGATTCCTCTCTGGGGCCAACGTCCTGACTTTC.

The chain joins TRBV2 to TRBJ2-3; TRBD1 is a possible D gene (6 bases). The CDR3 loop spans 13 amino acids. V was pared by 9 bases and J by 4 bases, with 14 bases between. Germline V gene sequence: CDR1 SNHLY, CDR2 FYNNEI. CDR3 residues: CASVGAFPDTQYF. CDR3 DNA: TGTGCCAGTGTGGGGGCCTTCCCAGATACGCAGTATTTT.

This clone was recorded once. The rearrangement links TRBV10-2 to TRBJ2-7, with D tentatively TRBD1 or TRBD2 (5 bases each). The CDR3 extends over 16 amino acids. Per germline, CDR1 WSHSY and CDR2 SAAADI. Trimming took off 8 bases at V and 5 bases at J, with 25 bases between the two ends. The CDR3 nucleotides are TGCGCCAGCTCCTTTGGCCGGGACCCTGGCTTGGACGAGCAGTACTTC. This encodes CASSFGRDPGLDEQYF.

This clone was detected only once. The J gene is TRBJ2-5, the V gene TRBV9; TRBD2 matches at 12 bases. J was trimmed by 5 bases and V by 0 bases; bases with no gene match: 8. Germline values: CDR1 SGDLS, CDR2 YYNGEE. This CDR3 is built from 17 residues. The CDR3 DNA reads TGTGCCAGCAGCGTAGGTCCTAGCGGGGGGGCTTGGGAGACCCAGTACTTC. Translating gives CASSVGPSGGAWETQYF.

The chain recombines TRBV7-9 with TRBJ2-2; no definite D call. Germline V gene sequence: CDR1 SEHNR, CDR2 FQNEAQ (reference sequence). With 2 bases removed from V and 4 bases from J, the gap between germline ends came to 11 bases. This CDR3 has 15 amino acids. CDR3 sequence (DNA): TGTGCCAGCAGCTTAAAGGCGCCGGGCACCGGGGAGCTGTTTTTT. This gives the protein CASSLKAPGTGELFF.

The chain couples TRBV28 to TRBJ2-1, with D uncertain. The germline V gene has CDR1 MDHEN and CDR2 SYDVKM. V was cut by 7 bases and J by 10 bases, with 14 bases left in between. The CDR3 is 12 amino acids. The CDR3 DNA is TGTGCCAGCATTACCGCCTCGAGGGAGCAGTTCTTC. This translates into CASITASREQFF.

The gene calls are TRBV28 and TRBJ2-5; D not resolved. CDR1 MDHEN and CDR2 SYDVKM come from the germline V gene. Trimming pared 2 bases from V and 5 bases from J, leaving 6 bases between. This CDR3 region has 12 residues. The CDR3 loop reads CASSLTRETQYF. The CDR3 nucleotides read TGTGCCAGCAGTTTAACCCGGGAGACCCAGTACTTC. Supplemented by reference TRBV28 and TRBJ2-5, the full variable domain reads DVKVTQSSRYLVKRTGEKVFLECVQDMDHENMFWYRQDPGLGLRLIYFSYDVKMKEKGDIPEGYSVSREKKERFSLILESASTNQTSMYLCASSLTRETQYFGPGTRLLVL.

V and J are TRBV4-1 and TRBJ2-5, with D maybe TRBD2 (6 bases). The V and J ends lost 1 base and 5 bases respectively, with 17 bases between them. The CDR3 consists of 16 residues. Germline CDR1 reads MGHRA; CDR2 reads YSYEKL. The CDR3: CASSQAPGDSEETQYF. The CDR3 DNA reads as TGCGCCAGCAGCCAAGCGCCCGGGGACTCAGAGGAGACCCAGTACTTC.

The chain joins TRBV28 to TRBJ2-5; perhaps TRBD2 as D (5 bases). This CDR3 contains 13 residues. Trimming removed 5 bases from V and 5 bases from J, with 12 bases in between. The germline gives CDR1 MDHEN, CDR2 SYDVKM. CDR3 in DNA: TGTGCCAGCAGTGTTCTCGGGGAGGAGACCCAGTACTTC. It codes for CASSVLGEETQYF.

As to this clone: Different DNA sequences within this sample yield the same CDR3. V usage is TRBV4-1 and J usage is TRBJ2-1; 13 nucleotides match TRBD2. CDR3 length equals 16 residues. Unmatched junction bases numbered 7, after V lost 4 bases and J lost 7 bases. CDR1 MGHRA and CDR2 YSYEKL come from the germline V gene. CDR3 in amino acids: CASSPLAGGPGNEQFF. The DNA for the CDR3 is TGCGCCAGCAGCCCACTAGCGGGAGGGCCTGGAAATGAGCAGTTCTTC.

V usage is TRBV6-5 and J usage is TRBJ2-4; perhaps D is TRBD1 or TRBD2 (6 bases each). CDR1 and CDR2 (germline): MNHEY, SVGAGI. V lost 0 bases to trimming and J lost 8 bases, with 17 bases between them. This CDR3 is 16 amino acids long. This chain's CDR3 is CASSYSLGERGDIQYF. CDR3 nucleotides: TGTGCCAGCAGTTACTCCCTGGGTGAAAGGGGGGACATTCAGTACTTC.

This rearrangement joins TRBV4-1 to TRBJ1-2; D is ambiguous. Germline CDR1 and CDR2: MGHRA and YSYEKL. The CDR3 totals 14 residues. The V end lost 0 bases, the J end lost 4 bases, and 9 bases lay between the germline ends. CDR3 in DNA: TGCGCCAGCAGCCAAGACTTCAGGACCTATGGCTACACCTTC. Translating it yields CASSQDFRTYGYTF.

This chain connects TRBV19 to TRBJ2-3; no clear D gene. Germline values: CDR1 LNHDA, CDR2 SQIVND (reference sequence). The CDR3 length is 16 residues. Between the trimmed V and J ends, which lost 3 bases and 4 bases, there was a span of 17 bases. The CDR3 protein is CASSITSPPSADTQYF. CDR3 bases: TGTGCCAGTAGTATCACATCCCCTCCGTCTGCAGATACGCAGTATTTT.